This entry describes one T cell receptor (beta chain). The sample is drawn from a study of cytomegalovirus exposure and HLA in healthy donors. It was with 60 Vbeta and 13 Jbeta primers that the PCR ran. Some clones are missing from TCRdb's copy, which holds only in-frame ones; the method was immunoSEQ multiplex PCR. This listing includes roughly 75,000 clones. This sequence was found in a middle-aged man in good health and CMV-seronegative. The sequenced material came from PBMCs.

DNA of the CDR3: TGCAGCGTGATGACAGGGGGCAATTCACCCCTCCACTTT. Its protein is CSVMTGGNSPLHF. This rearrangement joins TRBV29-1 to TRBJ1-6; 10 bases map to TRBD1. This CDR3 has 13 amino acids. Germline V CDR1 and CDR2: SQVTM, ANQGSEA. V shed 6 bases, J shed 7 bases, and the junction held 3 bases outside the gene matches.